Listed below are T cell receptor beta chains from one sample, sequenced in a study of blood T cells in healthy people across ages. TCRdb re-called the 5' RACE reads through MiXCR, storing one row per CDR3 protein. The data show about 640,000 distinct CDR3 sequences, about 54% seen once. Sequencing was carried out using blood. The receptor source for this set is a man in his fifties or sixties in good health. The CDR3 runs from the conserved cysteine through the conserved F or W.

>TRBJ1-4|TRBV20-1|13
CSVAGQDNEKLFF
>TRBJ2-5|TRBV20-1|13
CSARGLRLETQYF
>TRBJ1-4|TRBV7-9|14
CASKSGGRNEKLFF
>TRBJ2-5|TRBV6-5|16
CASSRTGTLNGETQYF
>TRBJ1-2|TRBV6-5|16
CASSYSRVNANYGYTF
>TRBJ1-5|TRBV6-6|16
CASQKGGTGGFQPQHF
>TRBJ2-7|TRBV29-1|14
CSVELDSIPYEQYF
>TRBJ2-1|TRBV24-1|18
CATRASGGVPNPNNEQFF
>TRBJ1-5|TRBV5-5|16
CASSQGTGGFNQPQHF
>TRBJ2-1|TRBV29-1|14
CSVDGQGAFNEQFF
>NA|TRBV18|17
CASSPRLAGSDGETQYF
>TRBJ2-1|TRBV5-5|15
CASNLGDSIYNEQFF
>TRBJ2-7|TRBV18|14
CASSPGTDRYEQYF
>TRBJ2-1|TRBV2|14
CASNVGQGYNEQFF
>TRBJ2-7|TRBV28|14
CASSLGGVSYEQYF
>TRBJ2-1|TRBV15|13
CATSREPRYEQFF
>TRBJ2-2|TRBV3-1|15
CASSPVWGNTGELFF
>TRBJ2-1|TRBV28|14
CASSLYRGDNEQFF
>TRBJ2-1|TRBV14|15
CASSITLAGRNEQFF
>TRBJ2-7|TRBV4-2|13
CASSQDSGDEQYF
>TRBJ2-3|TRBV12-3/TRBV12-4|16
CASSPGLAGGADMQYF
>TRBJ2-1|TRBV20-1|13
CSALLVSYNEQFF
>TRBJ2-1|TRBV5-1|16
CASSSSSGGRYNEQFF
>TRBJ1-6|TRBV5-1|18
CASSFGRQAPLRGSPLHF
>TRBJ2-3|TRBV5-4|16
CASSLMADLSTDTQYF
>TRBJ2-3|TRBV7-2|18
CASSFRGRVRVSPDTQYF
>TRBJ2-5|TRBV5-1|14
CASSARANRETQYF
>TRBJ1-6|TRBV6-2/TRBV6-3|16
CASWTTGTAWSSPLHF
>TRBJ2-7|TRBV29-1|19
CSPSDPDRYAGQGIYEQYF
>TRBJ2-5|TRBV11-3|13
CASKGTGRDEQYF
>TRBJ2-5|TRBV5-1|16
CASSLGLTGGSREQYF
>TRBJ1-1|TRBV6-5|11
CASGGTNEAFF
>NA|TRBV18|18
CASSPKTGTGRYSYEQYF
>TRBJ2-7|TRBV12-3/TRBV12-4|15
CASSRTSGANYEQYF
>TRBJ1-2|TRBV5-1|16
CASSLEGQAINYGYTF
>TRBJ1-2|TRBV4-1|13
CASSQDGDRGYTF
>TRBJ2-5|TRBV7-2|14
CASSSWGARETQYF
>TRBJ2-4|TRBV4-2|17
CASSQDASGGVKNIQYF
>TRBJ1-2|TRBV20-1|15
CSARDHGTGVYGYTF
>TRBJ2-1|TRBV11-2|15
CASSLSGLADGEQFF
>NA|TRBV20-1|13
CSAESGTRYEQYF
>NA|TRBV6-5|15
CASSYSMTSSYEQYF
>TRBJ2-5|TRBV5-1|16
CASRSGTGSTVETQYF
>TRBJ2-7|TRBV5-6|15
CASSYARGSLYEQYF
>TRBJ2-5|TRBV7-9|13
CASIPSGQETQYF
>TRBJ1-1|TRBV24-1|12
CATSDFAGTAFF
>NA|TRBV29-1|12
CSVEDTRDEQYF
>TRBJ1-2|TRBV10-1|13
CASSDQENYGYTF
>TRBJ1-1|TRBV4-1|17
CASSQASGTTVGTEAFF
>TRBJ2-7|TRBV7-9|16
CASSLRDSGSSYEQYF
>NA|TRBV6-6|15
CASSPPGQGRKTQYF
>TRBJ2-7|TRBV2|15
CASADGRERVHEQYF
>TRBJ2-1|TRBV20-1|14
CSAITGGGLDEQFF
>TRBJ2-1|TRBV21-1|18
CASRNREVLPISYNEQFF